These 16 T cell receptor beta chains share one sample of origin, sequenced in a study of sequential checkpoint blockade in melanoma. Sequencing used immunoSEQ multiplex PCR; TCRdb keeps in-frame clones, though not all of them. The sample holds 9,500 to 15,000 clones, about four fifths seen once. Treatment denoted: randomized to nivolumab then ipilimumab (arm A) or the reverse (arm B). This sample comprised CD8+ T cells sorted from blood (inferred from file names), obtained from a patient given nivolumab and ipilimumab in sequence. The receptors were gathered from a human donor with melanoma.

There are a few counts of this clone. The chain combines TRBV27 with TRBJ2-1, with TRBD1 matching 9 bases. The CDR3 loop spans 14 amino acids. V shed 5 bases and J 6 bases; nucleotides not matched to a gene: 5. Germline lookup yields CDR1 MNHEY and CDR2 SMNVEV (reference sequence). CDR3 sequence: CASSPTGGFNEQFF. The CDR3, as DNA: TGTGCCAGCAGTCCGACAGGGGGGTTCAATGAGCAGTTCTTC.

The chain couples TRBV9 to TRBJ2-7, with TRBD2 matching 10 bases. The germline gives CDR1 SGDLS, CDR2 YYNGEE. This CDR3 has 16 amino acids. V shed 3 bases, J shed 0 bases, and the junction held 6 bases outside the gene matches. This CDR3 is CASSGDLAGDSYEQYF. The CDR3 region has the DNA TGTGCCAGCAGCGGAGACCTAGCGGGAGACTCCTACGAGCAGTACTTC.

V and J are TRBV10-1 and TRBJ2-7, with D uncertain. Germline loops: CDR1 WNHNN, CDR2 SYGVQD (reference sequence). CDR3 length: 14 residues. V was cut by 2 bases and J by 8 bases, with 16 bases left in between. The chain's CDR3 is CASSEAPGAEKQYF. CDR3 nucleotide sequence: TGCGCCAGCAGTGAGGCTCCGGGTGCGGAGAAGCAGTACTTC.

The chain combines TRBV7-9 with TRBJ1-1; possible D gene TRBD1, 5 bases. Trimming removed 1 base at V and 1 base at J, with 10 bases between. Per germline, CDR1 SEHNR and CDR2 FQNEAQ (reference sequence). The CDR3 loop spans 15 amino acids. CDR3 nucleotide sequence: TGTGCCAGCAGCTTAGGAGGGACTTCGAACACTGAAGCTTTCTTT. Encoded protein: CASSLGGTSNTEAFF.

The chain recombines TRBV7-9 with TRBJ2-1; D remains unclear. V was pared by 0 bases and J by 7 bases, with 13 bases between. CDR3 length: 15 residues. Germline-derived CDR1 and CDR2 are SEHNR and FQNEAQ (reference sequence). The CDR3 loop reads CASSLAYGSSNEQFF. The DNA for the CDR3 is TGTGCCAGCAGCTTAGCGTACGGGTCGTCGAATGAGCAGTTCTTC.

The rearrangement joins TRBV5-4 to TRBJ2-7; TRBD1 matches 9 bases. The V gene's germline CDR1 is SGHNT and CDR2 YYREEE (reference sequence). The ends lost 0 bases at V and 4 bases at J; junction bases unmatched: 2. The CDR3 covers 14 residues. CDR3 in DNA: TGTGCCAGCAGCTTGGAGACAGGGGGTTACGAGCAGTACTTC. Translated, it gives CASSLETGGYEQYF.

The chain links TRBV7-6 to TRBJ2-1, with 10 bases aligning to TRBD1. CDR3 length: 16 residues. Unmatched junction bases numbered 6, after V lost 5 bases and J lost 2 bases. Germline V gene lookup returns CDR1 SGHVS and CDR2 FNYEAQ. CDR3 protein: CASSPPTGGAYNEQFF. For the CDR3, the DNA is TGTGCCAGCAGCCCCCCGACAGGGGGCGCCTACAATGAGCAGTTCTTC.

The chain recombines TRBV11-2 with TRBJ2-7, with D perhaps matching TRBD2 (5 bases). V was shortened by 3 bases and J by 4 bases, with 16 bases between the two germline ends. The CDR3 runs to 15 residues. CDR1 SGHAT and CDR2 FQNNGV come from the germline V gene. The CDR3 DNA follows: TGTGCCAGCAGCTTTGGACCCAGCGGACTTTACGAGCAGTACTTC. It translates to CASSFGPSGLYEQYF.

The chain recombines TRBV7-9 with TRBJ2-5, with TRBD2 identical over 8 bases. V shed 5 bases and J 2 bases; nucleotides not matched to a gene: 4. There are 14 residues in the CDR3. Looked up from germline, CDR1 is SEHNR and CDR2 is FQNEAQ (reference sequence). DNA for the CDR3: TGTGCCAGCAGCACCAGCGGGGGTCAAGAGACCCAGTACTTC. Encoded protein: CASSTSGGQETQYF. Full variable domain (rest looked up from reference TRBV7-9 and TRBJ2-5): DTGVSQNPRHKITKRGQNVTFRCDPISEHNRLYWYRQTLGQGPEFLTYFQNEAQLEKSRLLSDRFSAERPKGSFSTLEIQRTEQGDSAMYLCASSTSGGQETQYFGPGTRLLVL.

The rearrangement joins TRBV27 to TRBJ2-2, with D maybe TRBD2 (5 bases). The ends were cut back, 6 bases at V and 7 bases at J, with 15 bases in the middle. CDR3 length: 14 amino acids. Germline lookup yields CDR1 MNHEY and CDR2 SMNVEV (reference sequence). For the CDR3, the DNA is TGTGCCAGCAGCCCAATCGAGGGAATCGGGGAGCTGTTTTTT. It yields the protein CASSPIEGIGELFF.

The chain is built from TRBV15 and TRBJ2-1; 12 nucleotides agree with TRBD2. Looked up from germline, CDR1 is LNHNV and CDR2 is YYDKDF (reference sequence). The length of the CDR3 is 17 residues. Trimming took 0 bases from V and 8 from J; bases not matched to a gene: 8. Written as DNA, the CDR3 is TGTGCCACCAGCAGAGACACGCTAGCGGGAGGGCCGGATGAGCAGTTCTTC. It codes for CATSRDTLAGGPDEQFF.

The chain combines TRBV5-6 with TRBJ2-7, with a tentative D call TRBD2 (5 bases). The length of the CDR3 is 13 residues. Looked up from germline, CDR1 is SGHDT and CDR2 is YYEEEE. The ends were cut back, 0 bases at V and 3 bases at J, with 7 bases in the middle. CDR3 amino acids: CASSLDGDYEQYF. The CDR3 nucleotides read TGTGCCAGCAGCTTGGACGGGGACTACGAGCAGTACTTC.

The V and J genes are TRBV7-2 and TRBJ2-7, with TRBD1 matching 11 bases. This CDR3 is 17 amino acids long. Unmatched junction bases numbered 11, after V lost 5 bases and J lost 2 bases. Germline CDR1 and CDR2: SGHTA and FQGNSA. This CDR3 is CASSPGTGGYSAYEQYF. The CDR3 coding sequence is TGTGCCAGCAGCCCCGGGACAGGGGGGTACAGCGCCTACGAGCAGTACTTC.

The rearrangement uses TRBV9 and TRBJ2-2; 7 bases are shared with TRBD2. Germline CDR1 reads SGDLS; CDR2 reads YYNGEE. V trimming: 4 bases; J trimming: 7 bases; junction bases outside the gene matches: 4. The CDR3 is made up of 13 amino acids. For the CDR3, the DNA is TGTGCCAGCAGCCCCTTAGCGGGCGGGGAGCTGTTTTTT. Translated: CASSPLAGGELFF.

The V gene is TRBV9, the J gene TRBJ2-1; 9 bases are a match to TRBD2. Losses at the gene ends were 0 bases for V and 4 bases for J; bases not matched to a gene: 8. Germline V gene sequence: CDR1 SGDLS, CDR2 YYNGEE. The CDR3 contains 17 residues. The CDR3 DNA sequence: TGTGCCAGCAGCGTAGCCCGGCGGACTAGCGTTTACAATGAGCAGTTCTTC. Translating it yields CASSVARRTSVYNEQFF. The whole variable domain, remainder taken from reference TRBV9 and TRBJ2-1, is DSGVTQTPKHLITATGQRVTLRCSPRSGDLSVYWYQQSLDQGLQFLIQYYNGEERAKGNILERFSAQQFPDLHSELNLSSLELGDSALYFCASSVARRTSVYNEQFFGPGTRLTVL.

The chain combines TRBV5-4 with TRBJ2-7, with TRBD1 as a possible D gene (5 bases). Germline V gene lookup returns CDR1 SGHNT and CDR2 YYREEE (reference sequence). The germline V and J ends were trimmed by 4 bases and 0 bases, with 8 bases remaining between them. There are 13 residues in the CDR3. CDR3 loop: CASSVTDSYEQYF. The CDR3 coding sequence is TGTGCCAGCAGCGTGACAGACTCCTACGAGCAGTACTTC.